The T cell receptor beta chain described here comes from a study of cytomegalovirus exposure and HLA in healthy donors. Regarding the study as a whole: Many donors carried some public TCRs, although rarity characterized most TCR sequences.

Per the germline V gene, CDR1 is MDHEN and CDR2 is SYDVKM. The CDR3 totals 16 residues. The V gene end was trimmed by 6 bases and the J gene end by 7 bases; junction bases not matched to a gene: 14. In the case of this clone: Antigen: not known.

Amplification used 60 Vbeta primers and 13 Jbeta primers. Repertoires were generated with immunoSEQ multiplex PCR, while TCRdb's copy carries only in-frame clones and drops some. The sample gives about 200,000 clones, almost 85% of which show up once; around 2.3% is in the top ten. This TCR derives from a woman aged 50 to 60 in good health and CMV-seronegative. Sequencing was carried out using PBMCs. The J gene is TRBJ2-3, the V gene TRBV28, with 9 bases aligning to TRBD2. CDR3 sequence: CASRPLGLALSNTQYF. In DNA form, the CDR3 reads TGTGCCAGCAGGCCTCTAGGACTAGCGCTGAGTAATACGCAGTATTTT. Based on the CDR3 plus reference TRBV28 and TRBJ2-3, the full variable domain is DVKVTQSSRYLVKRTGEKVFLECVQDMDHENMFWYRQDPGLGLRLIYFSYDVKMKEKGDIPEGYSVSREKKERFSLILESASTNQTSMYLCASRPLGLALSNTQYFGPGTRLTVL.